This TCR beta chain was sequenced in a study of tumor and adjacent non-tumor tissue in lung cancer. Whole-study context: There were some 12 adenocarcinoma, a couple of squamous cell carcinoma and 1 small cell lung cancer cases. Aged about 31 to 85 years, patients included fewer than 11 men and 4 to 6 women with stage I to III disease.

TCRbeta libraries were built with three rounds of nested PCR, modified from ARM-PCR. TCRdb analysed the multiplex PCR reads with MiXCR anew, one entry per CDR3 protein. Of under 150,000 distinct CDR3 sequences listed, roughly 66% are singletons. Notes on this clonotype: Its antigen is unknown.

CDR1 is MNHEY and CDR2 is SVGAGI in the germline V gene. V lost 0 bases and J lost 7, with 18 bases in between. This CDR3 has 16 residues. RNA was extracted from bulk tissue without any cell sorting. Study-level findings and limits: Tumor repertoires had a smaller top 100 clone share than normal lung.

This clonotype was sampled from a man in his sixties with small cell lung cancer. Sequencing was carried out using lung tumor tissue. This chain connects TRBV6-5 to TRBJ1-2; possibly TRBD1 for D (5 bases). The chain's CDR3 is CASSYSRVGTASGYTF. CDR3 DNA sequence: TGTGCCAGCAGTTACTCGAGAGTAGGGACGGCGAGTGGCTACACCTTC.